Described below is a single T cell receptor beta chain sequence and its context. The antigen remains unidentified. Built from TCR beta cDNA, the libraries had unique molecular identifiers in them. TCRdb ran MiXCR on the PCR reads and lists one entry per CDR3 protein. The table records roughly 400,000 distinct CDR3 sequences, roughly 40% of them present only once. V was shortened by 0 bases and J by 13 bases, with 15 bases between the two germline ends. The CDR3 runs 13 residues. Germline V gives CDR1 WSHSY, CDR2 SAAADI. The sample belongs to a study of post-analysis software for immune sequencing data. General study results and limits: Controls showed lower frequencies than patients for a few TRBV segments, and TRBV5-6, TRBV5-1 and TRBV20-1 were among these.

The sequence was obtained from a girl aged 2 to 9 with multiple sclerosis. The rearrangement joins TRBV10-2 to TRBJ2-5, with D unclear. Sequencing was performed on blood. For the CDR3, the DNA is TGCGCCAGCAGTGAGTCCCGCTACTACGAGCGGTACTTC. Translated: CASSESRYYERYF.